The 3 T cell receptor beta chains presented below share a single source sample, sequenced in a study of T cells in Graves' hyperthyroidism and ophthalmopathy. The TCR beta CDR3 regions underwent amplification using RNA transcripts as the source. Initially, a first-round RT-PCR of the TCR CDR3 employed the HTBI primer set. A single record per CDR3 protein comes from TCRdb applying MiXCR to the multiplex PCR reads. Among fewer than 600,000 distinct CDR3 sequences listed, 13% to 15% were seen once. Sample: blood. Receptor source: a woman aged 40 to 55 with Graves' hyperthyroidism.

There are many counts of this clonotype. V is TRBV7-2 and J is TRBJ2-1; 8 positions match TRBD2. Trimming at V came to 2 bases and at J to 3 bases, leaving 3 bases not matched to a gene. CDR1 SGHTA and CDR2 FQGNSA come from the germline V gene. The CDR3 length is 15 residues. CDR3 sequence (DNA): TGTGCCAGCAGCTTATCGGGACTAGGCTACAATGAGCAGTTCTTC. Its translation is CASSLSGLGYNEQFF.

The chain employs TRBV18 and TRBJ1-3, with D possibly TRBD1 on 6 matching bases. The V end lost 3 bases, the J end lost 0 bases, and 18 bases lay between the germline ends. This CDR3 has 18 amino acids. Germline V gene data show CDR1 as KGHSH and CDR2 as LQKENI. This CDR3 is CASSPGQTITFSGNTIYF. The CDR3 DNA sequence: TGTGCCAGCTCACCTGGACAGACGATAACTTTCTCTGGAAACACCATATATTTT.

In this sample, this clonotype turned up many times. The V call is TRBV7-9, the J call TRBJ1-5; TRBD1 aligns across 7 bases. This CDR3 spans 13 amino acids. Germline CDR1 and CDR2: SEHNR and FQNEAQ (reference sequence). V was pared by 5 bases and J by 5 bases, with 3 bases of the junction left unmatched. The CDR3 DNA reads as TGTGCCAGCAGCCCACAGGGGTATCAGCCCCAGCATTTT. Translated: CASSPQGYQPQHF. The whole variable domain, filled in from reference TRBV7-9 and TRBJ1-5, reads DTGVSQNPRHKITKRGQNVTFRCDPISEHNRLYWYRQTLGQGPEFLTYFQNEAQLEKSRLLSDRFSAERPKGSFSTLEIQRTEQGDSAMYLCASSPQGYQPQHFGDGTRLSIL.